These 2 T cell receptor beta chains were all obtained from the same sample, sequenced in a study of cytomegalovirus exposure and HLA in healthy donors (dated by TCRdb to 2017 to 2019). Libraries were built with the immunoSEQ multiplex PCR assay. For the multiplex PCR, a mixture combining 60 forward primers for TCR Vbeta segments and 13 reverse primers for TCR Jbeta segments was used. The table was pulled from immuneACCESS by TCRdb, which kept in-frame rearrangements only. Such tables lose some clones; where checked, under half of the loss comes from unresolved V genes, and the rest has no known cause. A total of 150,000 or so clones appear in this sample, roughly 82% of them only once. The ten largest clones take up about 7.1% of the sample. Sequences were obtained from PBMCs. Receptors originate from a woman aged 45 to 65 in good health and CMV-seropositive.

On this clone itself: At one of its ends the junction is not consistent with the germline gene, which may arise from a read error. V usage is TRBV15 and J usage is TRBJ2-3, with D unresolved. Germline V gene data show CDR1 as LNHNV and CDR2 as YYDKDF (reference sequence). The length of the CDR3 is 11 residues. The DNA for the CDR3 is TGTGCCACCAGACAAACAGATGCGCAGTATTTT. Residues: CATRQTDAQYF.

The sample holds a few counts of this clone. J is TRBJ1-2 and V is TRBV30, with D possibly TRBD1 on 6 matching bases. Trimming pared 3 bases from V and 0 bases from J, leaving 11 bases between. The germline CDR1 and CDR2 sequences are GTSNPN and SVGIG (reference sequence). The CDR3 runs to 14 residues. The CDR3 region has the DNA TGTGCCTGGAGCACAGGGTTTACTAACTATGGCTACACCTTC. Translating it yields CAWSTGFTNYGYTF.